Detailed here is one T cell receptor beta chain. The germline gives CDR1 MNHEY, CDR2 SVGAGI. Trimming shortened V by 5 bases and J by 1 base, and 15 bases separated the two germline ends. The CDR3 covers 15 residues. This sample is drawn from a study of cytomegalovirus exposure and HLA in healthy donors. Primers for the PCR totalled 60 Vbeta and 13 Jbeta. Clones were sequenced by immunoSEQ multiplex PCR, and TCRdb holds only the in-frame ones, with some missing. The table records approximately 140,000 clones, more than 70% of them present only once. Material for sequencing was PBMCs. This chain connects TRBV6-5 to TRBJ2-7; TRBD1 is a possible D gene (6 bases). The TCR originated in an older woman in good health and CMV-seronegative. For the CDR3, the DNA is TGTGCCAGCAGTGCCTCAGGGGACCTTTCCTACGAGCAGTACTTC. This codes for CASSASGDLSYEQYF.